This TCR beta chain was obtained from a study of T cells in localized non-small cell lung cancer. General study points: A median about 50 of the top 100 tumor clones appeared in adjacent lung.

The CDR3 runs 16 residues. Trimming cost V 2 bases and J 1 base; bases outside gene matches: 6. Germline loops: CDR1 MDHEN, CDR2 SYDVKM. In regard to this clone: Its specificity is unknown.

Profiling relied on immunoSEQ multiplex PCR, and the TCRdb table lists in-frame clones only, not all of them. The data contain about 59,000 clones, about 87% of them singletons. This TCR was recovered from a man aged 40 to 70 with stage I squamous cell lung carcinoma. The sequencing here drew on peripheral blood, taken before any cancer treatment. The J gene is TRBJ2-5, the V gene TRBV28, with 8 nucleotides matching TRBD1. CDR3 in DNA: TGTGCCAGCAGTTTAGGGACAGGAGATCTCCAAGAGACCCAGTACTTC. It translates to CASSLGTGDLQETQYF.